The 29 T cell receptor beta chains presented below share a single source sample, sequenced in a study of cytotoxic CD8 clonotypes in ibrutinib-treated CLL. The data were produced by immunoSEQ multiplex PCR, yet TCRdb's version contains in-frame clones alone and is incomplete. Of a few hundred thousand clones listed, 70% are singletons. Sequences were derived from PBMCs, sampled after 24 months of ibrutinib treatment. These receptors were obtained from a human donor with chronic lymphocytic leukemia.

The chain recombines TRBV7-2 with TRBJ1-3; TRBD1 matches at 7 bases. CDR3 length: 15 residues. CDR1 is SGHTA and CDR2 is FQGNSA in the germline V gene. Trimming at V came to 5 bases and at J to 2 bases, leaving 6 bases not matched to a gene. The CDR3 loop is CASSRQGGTGNTIYF. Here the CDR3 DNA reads TGTGCCAGCAGCCGACAGGGAGGGACTGGAAACACCATATATTTT.

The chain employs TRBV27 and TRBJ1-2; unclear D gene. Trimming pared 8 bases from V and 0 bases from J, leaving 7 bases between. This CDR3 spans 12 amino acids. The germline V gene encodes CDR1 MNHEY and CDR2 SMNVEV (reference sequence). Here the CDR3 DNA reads TGTGCCAGCTACCGAGCTAACTATGGCTACACCTTC. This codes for CASYRANYGYTF.

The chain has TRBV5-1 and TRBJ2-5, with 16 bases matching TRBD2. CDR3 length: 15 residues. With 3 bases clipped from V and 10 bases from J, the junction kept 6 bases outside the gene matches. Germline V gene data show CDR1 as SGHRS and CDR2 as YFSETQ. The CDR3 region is CASSSSGTSGRGQYF. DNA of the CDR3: TGCGCCAGCAGCTCTTCCGGGACTAGCGGGAGGGGCCAGTACTTC.

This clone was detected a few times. The CDR3 region is CASSQAGSSYNEQFF. In DNA form, the CDR3 reads TGCGCCAGCAGCCAAGCAGGAAGCTCCTACAATGAGCAGTTCTTC. The V and J genes are TRBV4-3 and TRBJ2-1; D ambiguous. CDR1 is LGHNA and CDR2 is YSLEER in the germline V gene. There are 15 residues in the CDR3. V was shortened by 1 base and J by 0 bases, with 7 bases between the two germline ends.

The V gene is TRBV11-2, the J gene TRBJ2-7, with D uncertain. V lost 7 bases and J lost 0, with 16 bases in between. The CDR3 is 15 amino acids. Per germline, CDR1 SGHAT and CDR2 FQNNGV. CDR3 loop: CASTRKSDSSYEQYF. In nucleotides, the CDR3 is TGTGCCAGCACTCGAAAATCCGATTCCTCCTACGAGCAGTACTTC.

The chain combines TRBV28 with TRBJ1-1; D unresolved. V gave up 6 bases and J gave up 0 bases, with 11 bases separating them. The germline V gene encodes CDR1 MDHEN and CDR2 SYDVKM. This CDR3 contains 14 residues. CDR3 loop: CASRAPTLNTEAFF. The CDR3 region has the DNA TGTGCCAGCAGGGCACCGACACTGAACACTGAAGCTTTCTTT.

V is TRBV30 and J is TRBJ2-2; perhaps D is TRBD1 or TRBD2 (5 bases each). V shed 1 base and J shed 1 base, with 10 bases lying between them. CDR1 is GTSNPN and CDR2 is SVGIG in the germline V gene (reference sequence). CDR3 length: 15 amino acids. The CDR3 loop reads CAWSAGTENTGELFF. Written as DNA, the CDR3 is TGTGCCTGGAGTGCCGGGACCGAGAACACCGGGGAGCTGTTTTTT.

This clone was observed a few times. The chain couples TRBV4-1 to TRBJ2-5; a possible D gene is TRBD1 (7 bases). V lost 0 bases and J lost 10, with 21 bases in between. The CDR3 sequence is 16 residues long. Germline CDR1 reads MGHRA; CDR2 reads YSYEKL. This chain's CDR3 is CASSQEVNSGTGDQYF. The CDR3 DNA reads TGCGCCAGCAGCCAAGAGGTTAATAGCGGCACAGGGGACCAGTACTTC.

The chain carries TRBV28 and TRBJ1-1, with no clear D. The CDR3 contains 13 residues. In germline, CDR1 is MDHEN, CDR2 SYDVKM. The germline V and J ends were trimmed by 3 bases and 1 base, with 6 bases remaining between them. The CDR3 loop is CASSLKGNTEAFF. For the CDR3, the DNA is TGTGCCAGCAGTTTGAAGGGGAACACTGAAGCTTTCTTT.

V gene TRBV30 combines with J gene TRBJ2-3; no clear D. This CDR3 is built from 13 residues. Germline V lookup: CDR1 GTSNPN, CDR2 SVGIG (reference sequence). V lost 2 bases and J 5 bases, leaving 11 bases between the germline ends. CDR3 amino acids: CAWSTVNGDTQYF. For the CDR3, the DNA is TGTGCCTGGAGTACCGTGAATGGAGATACGCAGTATTTT.

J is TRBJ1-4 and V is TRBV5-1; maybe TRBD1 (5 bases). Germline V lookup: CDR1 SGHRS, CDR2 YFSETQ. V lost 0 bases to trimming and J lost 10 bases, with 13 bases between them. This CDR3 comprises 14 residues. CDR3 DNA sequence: TGCGCCAGCAGCTTGGCGGGGAGACAGAGAAAACTGTTTTTT. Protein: CASSLAGRQRKLFF. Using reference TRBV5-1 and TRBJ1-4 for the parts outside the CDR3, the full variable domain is KAGVTQTPRYLIKTRGQQVTLSCSPISGHRSVSWYQQTPGQGLQFLFEYFSETQRNKGNFPGRFSGRQFSNSRSEMNVSTLELGDSALYLCASSLAGRQRKLFFGSGTQLSVL.

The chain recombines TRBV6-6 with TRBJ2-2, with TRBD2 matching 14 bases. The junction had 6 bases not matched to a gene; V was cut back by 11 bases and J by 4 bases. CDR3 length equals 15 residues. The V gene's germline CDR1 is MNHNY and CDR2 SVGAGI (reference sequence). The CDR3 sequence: CAGGLAGDGTGELFF. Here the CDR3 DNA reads TGTGCCGGGGGACTAGCGGGAGACGGCACCGGGGAGCTGTTTTTT.

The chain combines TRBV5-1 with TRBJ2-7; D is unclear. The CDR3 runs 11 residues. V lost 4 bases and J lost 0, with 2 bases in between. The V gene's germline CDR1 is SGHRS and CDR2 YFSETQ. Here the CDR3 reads CASSHSYEQYF. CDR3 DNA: TGCGCCAGCAGCCACTCCTACGAGCAGTACTTC.

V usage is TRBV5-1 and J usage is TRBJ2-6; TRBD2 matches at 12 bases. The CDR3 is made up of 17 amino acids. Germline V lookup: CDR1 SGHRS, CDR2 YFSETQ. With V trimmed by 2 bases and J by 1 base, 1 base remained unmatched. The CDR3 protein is CASSFGTSGSGANVLTF. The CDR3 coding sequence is TGCGCCAGCAGCTTTGGGACTAGCGGGTCTGGGGCCAACGTCCTGACTTTC.

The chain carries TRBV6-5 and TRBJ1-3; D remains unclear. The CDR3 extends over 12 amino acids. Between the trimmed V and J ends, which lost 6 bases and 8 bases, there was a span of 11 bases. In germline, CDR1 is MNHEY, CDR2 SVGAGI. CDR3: CASSPDRDTIYF. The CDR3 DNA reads TGTGCCAGCAGCCCCGATAGGGACACCATATATTTT.

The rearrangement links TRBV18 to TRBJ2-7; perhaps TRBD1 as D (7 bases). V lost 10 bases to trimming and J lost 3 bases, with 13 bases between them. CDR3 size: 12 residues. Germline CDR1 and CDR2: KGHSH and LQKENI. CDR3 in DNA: TGTGCCATCAGGGGGGAGGACTACGAGCAGTACTTC. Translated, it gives CAIRGEDYEQYF.

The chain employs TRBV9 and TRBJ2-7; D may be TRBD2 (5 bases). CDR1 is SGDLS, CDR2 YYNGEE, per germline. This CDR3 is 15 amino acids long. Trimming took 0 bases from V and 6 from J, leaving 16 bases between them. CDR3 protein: CASSVAGMAVGEQYF. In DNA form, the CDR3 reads TGTGCCAGCAGCGTAGCGGGGATGGCAGTTGGCGAGCAGTACTTC.

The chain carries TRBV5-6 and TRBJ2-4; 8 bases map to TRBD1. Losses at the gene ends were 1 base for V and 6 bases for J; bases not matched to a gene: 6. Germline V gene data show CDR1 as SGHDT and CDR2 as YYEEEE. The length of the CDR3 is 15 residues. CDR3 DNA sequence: TGTGCCAGCAGCTTGTTCTGGACAGGGCCAAACATTCAGTACTTC. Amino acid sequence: CASSLFWTGPNIQYF.

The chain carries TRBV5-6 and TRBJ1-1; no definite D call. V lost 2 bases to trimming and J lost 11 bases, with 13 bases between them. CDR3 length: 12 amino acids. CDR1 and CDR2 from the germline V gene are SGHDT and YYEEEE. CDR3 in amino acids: CASSLGGPPAFF. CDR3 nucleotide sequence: TGTGCCAGCAGCTTAGGAGGGCCCCCGGCTTTCTTT.

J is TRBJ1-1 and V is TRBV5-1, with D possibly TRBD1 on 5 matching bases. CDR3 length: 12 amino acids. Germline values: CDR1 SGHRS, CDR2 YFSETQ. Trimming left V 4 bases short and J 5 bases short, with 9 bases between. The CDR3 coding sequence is TGCGCCAGCAGCCCCCCAGGGACTGAAGCTTTCTTT. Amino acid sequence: CASSPPGTEAFF.

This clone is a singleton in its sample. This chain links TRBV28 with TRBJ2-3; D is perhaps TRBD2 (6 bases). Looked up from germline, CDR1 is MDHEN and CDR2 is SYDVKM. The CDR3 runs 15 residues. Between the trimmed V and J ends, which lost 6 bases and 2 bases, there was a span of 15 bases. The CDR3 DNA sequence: TGTGCCAGCAGCCTCGGGGGAATTGCCACAGATACGCAGTATTTT. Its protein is CASSLGGIATDTQYF.

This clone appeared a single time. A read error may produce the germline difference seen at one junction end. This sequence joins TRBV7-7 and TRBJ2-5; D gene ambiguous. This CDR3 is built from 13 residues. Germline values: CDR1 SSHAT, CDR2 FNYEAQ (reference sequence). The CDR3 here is CASSLVDRETQYF. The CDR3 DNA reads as TGTGCTAGCAGCTTAGTAGACCGGGAGACCCAGTACTTC.

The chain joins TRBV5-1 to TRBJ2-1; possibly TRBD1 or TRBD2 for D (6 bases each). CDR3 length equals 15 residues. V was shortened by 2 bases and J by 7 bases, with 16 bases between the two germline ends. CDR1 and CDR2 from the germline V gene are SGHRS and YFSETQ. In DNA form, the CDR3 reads TGCGCCAGCAGCTTTCGTGGGGGGCTCGTAAATGAGCAGTTCTTC. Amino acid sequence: CASSFRGGLVNEQFF.

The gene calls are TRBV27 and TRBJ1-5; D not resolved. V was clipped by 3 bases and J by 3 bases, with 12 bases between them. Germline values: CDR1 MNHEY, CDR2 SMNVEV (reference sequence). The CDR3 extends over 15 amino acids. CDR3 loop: CASSLGRGSNQPQHF. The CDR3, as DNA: TGTGCCAGCAGTTTGGGCCGAGGTTCCAATCAGCCCCAGCATTTT.

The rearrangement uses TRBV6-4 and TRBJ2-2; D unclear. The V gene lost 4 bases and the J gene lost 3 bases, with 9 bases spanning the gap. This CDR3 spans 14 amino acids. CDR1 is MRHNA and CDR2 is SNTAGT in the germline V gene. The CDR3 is CASSAEAYTGELFF. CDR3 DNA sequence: TGTGCCAGCAGTGCAGAAGCCTACACCGGGGAGCTGTTTTTT.

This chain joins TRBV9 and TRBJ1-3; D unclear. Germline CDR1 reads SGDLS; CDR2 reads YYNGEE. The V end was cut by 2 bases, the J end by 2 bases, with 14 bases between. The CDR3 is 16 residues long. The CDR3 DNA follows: TGTGCCAGCAGCGTGGCCTTTTCGATGGCTGGAAACACCATATATTTT. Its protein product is CASSVAFSMAGNTIYF.

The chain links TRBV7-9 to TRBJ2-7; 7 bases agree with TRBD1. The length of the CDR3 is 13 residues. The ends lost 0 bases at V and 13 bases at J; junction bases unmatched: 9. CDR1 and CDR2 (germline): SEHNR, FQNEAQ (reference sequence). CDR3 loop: CASSLAMGDSNYF. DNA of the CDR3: TGTGCCAGCAGCTTAGCGATGGGGGACAGCAACTACTTC. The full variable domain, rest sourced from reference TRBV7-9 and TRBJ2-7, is DTGVSQNPRHKITKRGQNVTFRCDPISEHNRLYWYRQTLGQGPEFLTYFQNEAQLEKSRLLSDRFSAERPKGSFSTLEIQRTEQGDSAMYLCASSLAMGDSNYFGPGTRLTVT.

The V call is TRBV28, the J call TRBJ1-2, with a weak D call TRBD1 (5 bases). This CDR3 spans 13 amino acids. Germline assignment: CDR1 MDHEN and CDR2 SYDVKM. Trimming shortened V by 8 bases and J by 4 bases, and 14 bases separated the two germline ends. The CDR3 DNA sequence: TGTGCCAGCTCAGGGCAGGGATTCTATGGCTACACCTTC. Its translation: CASSGQGFYGYTF.

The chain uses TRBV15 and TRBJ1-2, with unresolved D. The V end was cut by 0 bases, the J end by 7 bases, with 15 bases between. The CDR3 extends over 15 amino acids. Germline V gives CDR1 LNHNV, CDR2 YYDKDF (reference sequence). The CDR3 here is CATSRDPPRYGGYTF. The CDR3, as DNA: TGTGCCACCAGCAGAGATCCGCCAAGGTATGGTGGCTACACCTTC.